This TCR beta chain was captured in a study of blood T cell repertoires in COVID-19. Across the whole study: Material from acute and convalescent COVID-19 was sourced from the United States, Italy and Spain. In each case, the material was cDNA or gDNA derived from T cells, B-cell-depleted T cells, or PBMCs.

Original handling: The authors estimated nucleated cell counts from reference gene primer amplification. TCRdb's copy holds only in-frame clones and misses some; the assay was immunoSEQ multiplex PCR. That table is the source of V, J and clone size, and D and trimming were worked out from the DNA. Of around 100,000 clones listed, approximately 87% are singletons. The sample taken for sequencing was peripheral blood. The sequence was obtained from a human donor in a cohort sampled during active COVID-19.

The CDR3 here is CASSDGHSYEQYF. The CDR3 DNA reads as TGTGCCAGCTCAGATGGGCACTCCTACGAGCAGTACTTC. The V gene is TRBV18, the J gene TRBJ2-7; D is ambiguous. The CDR3 is 13 residues long. Germline V gives CDR1 KGHSH, CDR2 LQKENI. With 5 bases removed from V and 0 bases from J, the gap between germline ends came to 8 bases.